Listed below are T cell receptor beta chains from one sample, sequenced in a study of shared clonotypes between healthy human individuals. The method was immunoSEQ multiplex PCR; TCRdb's version includes in-frame clones alone and lacks a portion of them. The table records hundreds of thousands of clones, 55% to 85% of them present only once. Input material: memory CD4+ T cells sorted from blood. These receptor sequences come from a woman in her twenties or thirties in good health. Both conserved end residues are part of each CDR3. The order of the fields is clone size, D gene, J gene, V gene, CDR3 protein, CDR3 DNA. The D gene is left open where the match is weak. For some rows the clone size is stated as once, few or many, or as a class when expanded; others skip it.

size: -; D: -; J: TRBJ2-5; V: TRBV4-1; CDR3: CASSQVSVHQETQYF; DNA: TGCGCCAGCAGCCAAGTGTCGGTACACCAAGAGACCCAGTACTTC
size: -; D: -; J: TRBJ1-4; V: TRBV5-1; CDR3: CASSLNIGEKLFF; DNA: TGCGCCAGCAGCTTGAACATTGGTGAAAAACTGTTTTTT
size: many; D: -; J: TRBJ1-6; V: TRBV28; CDR3: CAIKGPRNSPLHF; DNA: TGTGCCATAAAGGGGCCGCGTAATTCACCCCTCCACTTT
size: once; D: -; J: TRBJ1-1; V: TRBV25-1; CDR3: CASSDRGYTSEAFF; DNA: TGTGCCAGCAGTGACAGGGGATATACCTCTGAAGCTTTCTTT
size: -; D: TRBD2; J: TRBJ2-3; V: TRBV30; CDR3: CAWTSGRSGTDTQYF; DNA: TGTGCCTGGACTAGCGGGAGATCGGGCACAGATACGCAGTATTTT
size: -; D: -; J: TRBJ2-5; V: TRBV7-2; CDR3: CASSFVRSKWGKETQYF; DNA: TGTGCCAGCAGCTTCGTCCGGTCAAAATGGGGGAAAGAGACCCAGTACTTC
size: -; D: TRBD2; J: TRBJ2-7; V: TRBV18; CDR3: CASSEGLAEVYEQYF; DNA: TGTGCCAGCTCAGAGGGACTAGCGGAAGTCTACGAGCAGTACTTC
size: -; D: TRBD2; J: TRBJ2-7; V: TRBV5-1; CDR3: CASRSAGTSVSYEQYF; DNA: TGCGCCAGCAGGTCCGCCGGGACTAGCGTCTCCTACGAGCAGTACTTC
size: -; D: -; J: TRBJ1-2; V: TRBV28; CDR3: CASSLVIERDYGYTF; DNA: TGTGCCAGCAGTTTAGTTATAGAAAGAGACTATGGCTACACCTTC
size: -; D: TRBD2; J: TRBJ2-1; V: TRBV5-1; CDR3: CASSLGASGTHIGSYNEQFF; DNA: TGCGCCAGCAGCTTGGGCGCTAGCGGGACCCATATTGGCTCCTACAATGAGCAGTTCTTC
size: few; D: -; J: TRBJ1-5; V: TRBV2; CDR3: CASSANQGQPQHF; DNA: TGTGCCAGCAGTGCGAACCAGGGGCAGCCCCAGCATTTT
size: -; D: TRBD1; J: TRBJ2-2; V: TRBV19; CDR3: CASSPYMGQSNTGELFF; DNA: TGTGCCAGTAGCCCGTATATGGGACAGTCAAACACCGGGGAGCTGTTTTTT
size: -; D: -; J: TRBJ1-1; V: TRBV5-1; CDR3: CASSFARTMNTEAFF; DNA: TGCGCCAGCAGCTTTGCGCGTACCATGAACACTGAAGCTTTCTTT
size: few; D: TRBD1; J: TRBJ2-3; V: TRBV5-1; CDR3: CASSSGQHTDTQYF; DNA: TGCGCCAGCAGCTCGGGACAGCACACAGATACGCAGTATTTT
size: -; D: -; J: TRBJ2-1; V: TRBV6-4; CDR3: CASSADPSSYNEQFF; DNA: TGTGCCAGCAGTGCCGACCCGAGCTCCTACAATGAGCAGTTCTTC
size: -; D: -; J: TRBJ2-7; V: TRBV11-2; CDR3: CASSLDRVVVSHEQCF; DNA: TGTGCCAGCAGCTTAGATCGGGTTGTGGTTAGCCACGAGCAGTGCTTC
size: many; D: -; J: TRBJ2-7; V: TRBV2; CDR3: CASSPETGRYEQYF; DNA: TGTGCCAGCTCTCCCGAGACAGGACGCTACGAGCAGTACTTC
size: once; D: -; J: TRBJ1-5; V: TRBV19; CDR3: CASSMLVRSRNQPQHF; DNA: TGTGCCAGTAGTATGCTGGTAAGGAGTCGCAATCAGCCCCAGCATTTT
size: -; D: TRBD2; J: TRBJ2-5; V: TRBV12-5; CDR3: CASGLTMTGTSTETQYF; DNA: TGTGCTAGTGGTTTGACGATGACCGGGACTAGTACGGAGACCCAGTACTTC
size: few; D: -; J: TRBJ2-2; V: TRBV7-3; CDR3: CASSFLVCRKTRIAGELFF; DNA: TGTGCCAGCAGCTTCTTGGTTTGTCGAAAGACTCGTATCGCCGGGGAGCTGTTTTTT
size: -; D: -; J: TRBJ2-2; V: TRBV7-8; CDR3: CATTIGQNTGELFF; DNA: TGTGCCACCACTATTGGACAGAACACCGGGGAGCTGTTTTTT
size: -; D: TRBD1; J: TRBJ2-2; V: TRBV7-9; CDR3: CASSPTWTGNTGELFF; DNA: TGTGCCAGCAGTCCTACCTGGACAGGGAACACCGGGGAGCTGTTTTTT
size: -; D: -; J: TRBJ2-5; V: TRBV4-1; CDR3: CASSQIIHFRGGEETQYF; DNA: TGCGCCAGCAGCCAGATAATCCACTTTAGGGGGGGGGAGGAGACCCAGTACTTC
size: -; D: TRBD2; J: TRBJ2-7; V: TRBV6-1; CDR3: CASFLPGTSGYEQYF; DNA: TGTGCCAGCTTCTTACCCGGGACTAGCGGCTACGAGCAGTACTTC
size: -; D: -; J: TRBJ2-1; V: TRBV5-3; CDR3: CASSSGLAYNEQFF; DNA: TGTGCCAGCAGCTCGGGACTGGCCTACAATGAGCAGTTCTTC
size: -; D: TRBD1; J: TRBJ1-5; V: TRBV10-2; CDR3: CASRDRGGNQPQHF; DNA: TGCGCCAGCAGGGACAGGGGAGGAAATCAGCCCCAGCATTTT
size: few; D: -; J: TRBJ2-3; V: TRBV5-6; CDR3: CASSLADPADTQYF; DNA: TGTGCCAGCAGCTTGGCCGACCCCGCAGATACGCAGTATTTT
size: -; D: TRBD1; J: TRBJ1-2; V: TRBV28; CDR3: CASSFGRGLGGYTF; DNA: TGTGCCAGCAGTTTTGGTAGGGGGCTAGGAGGCTACACCTTC
size: -; D: TRBD2; J: TRBJ2-1; V: TRBV27; CDR3: CASSLLAVSSYNEQFF; DNA: TGTGCCAGCAGTTTACTAGCGGTGAGCTCCTACAATGAGCAGTTCTTC
size: -; D: TRBD1; J: TRBJ1-1; V: TRBV28; CDR3: CASRQEGTANTEAFF; DNA: TGTGCCAGCAGGCAAGAAGGGACAGCGAACACTGAAGCTTTCTTT
size: -; D: -; J: TRBJ1-1; V: TRBV2; CDR3: CASAGMNTEAFF; DNA: TGTGCCAGCGCAGGGATGAACACTGAAGCTTTCTTT
size: -; D: -; J: TRBJ1-4; V: TRBV5-1; CDR3: CASSLEPGEKLFF; DNA: TGCGCCAGCAGCTTGGAGCCGGGTGAAAAACTGTTTTTT
size: -; D: -; J: TRBJ1-2; V: TRBV5-4; CDR3: CASSFGGKEGNYGYTF; DNA: TGTGCCAGCAGCTTCGGGGGCAAAGAGGGTAACTATGGCTACACCTTC
size: few; D: -; J: TRBJ2-7; V: TRBV7-6; CDR3: CASSLGRTEQYF; DNA: TGTGCCAGCAGCTTAGGGCGGACCGAGCAGTACTTC
size: -; D: -; J: TRBJ2-1; V: TRBV19; CDR3: CASSTQGISVGSEQFF; DNA: TGTGCCAGTAGCACCCAGGGTATCTCGGTTGGGAGTGAGCAGTTCTTC
size: -; D: TRBD1; J: TRBJ2-5; V: TRBV5-1; CDR3: CASSGGTAGLTQYF; DNA: TGCGCCAGCAGCGGTGGGACAGCAGGGTTGACCCAGTACTTC
size: -; D: TRBD2; J: TRBJ2-7; V: TRBV5-1; CDR3: CASSLGTSGSYEQYF; DNA: TGCGCCAGCAGCCTCGGGACTAGCGGGAGCTACGAGCAGTACTTC
size: -; D: -; J: TRBJ1-3; V: TRBV5-1; CDR3: CASSPGTASNTIYF; DNA: TGCGCCAGCAGCCCCGGGACGGCTTCAAACACCATATATTTT
size: -; D: -; J: TRBJ2-1; V: TRBV5-8; CDR3: CASKILPASLRSYNEQFF; DNA: TGTGCCAGCAAAATCCTACCAGCTTCTCTCCGTTCCTACAATGAGCAGTTCTTC
size: -; D: -; J: TRBJ1-4; V: TRBV5-5; CDR3: CASSPGSVAVGEKLFF; DNA: TGTGCCAGCAGCCCGGGGTCGGTCGCGGTGGGTGAAAAACTGTTTTTT
size: -; D: TRBD2; J: TRBJ2-3; V: TRBV27; CDR3: CASSFRLAGVDTQYF; DNA: TGTGCCAGCAGTTTCCGCCTTGCGGGAGTTGATACGCAGTATTTT
size: few; D: -; J: TRBJ1-1; V: TRBV11-2; CDR3: CASSSLDRNTEAFF; DNA: TGTGCCAGCAGCTCCTTGGACAGGAACACTGAAGCTTTCTTT
size: -; D: TRBD2; J: TRBJ2-7; V: TRBV19; CDR3: CASSASGLAGAKQYF; DNA: TGTGCCAGTAGTGCATCTGGACTAGCGGGAGCCAAGCAGTACTTC
size: -; D: -; J: TRBJ2-3; V: TRBV20-1; CDR3: CSASSRDTQYF; DNA: TGCAGTGCTAGTAGCCGAGATACGCAGTATTTT
size: few; D: TRBD2; J: TRBJ2-3; V: TRBV7-9; CDR3: CASSSGLEYTDTQYF; DNA: TGTGCCAGCAGCTCGGGACTAGAGTACACAGATACGCAGTATTTT
size: -; D: TRBD1; J: TRBJ2-5; V: TRBV27; CDR3: CASSVTGVGAQYF; DNA: TGTGCCAGCAGTGTGACAGGGGTCGGCGCCCAGTACTTC
size: once; D: -; J: TRBJ1-5; V: TRBV6-5; CDR3: CASWDNWNQPQHF; DNA: TGTGCCAGCTGGGACAACTGGAATCAGCCCCAGCATTTT